This T cell receptor beta chain was recorded in a study of blood T cell repertoires in COVID-19. Study-level background: The origin of the acute and convalescent COVID-19 samples was the United States, Italy and Spain.

Some clones are missing from TCRdb's copy, which holds only in-frame ones; the method was immunoSEQ multiplex PCR. The sample has a few hundred thousand clones, approximately 84% seen once. After removal of 6 bases from V and 4 bases from J, the junction contained 6 bases not matched to a gene. The CDR3 runs 14 residues. Germline CDR1 reads ENHRY; CDR2 reads SYGVKD. All enrollees were roughly 18 to 90 years old and from fewer than 25 US areas. Someone with COVID-19 had been met by exposed participants within 2 weeks before study entry. The V call is TRBV10-3, the J call TRBJ1-2; 9 nucleotides agree with TRBD1. The receptor was isolated from a woman between 45 and 60 years old who had been exposed to COVID-19. Input material: PBMCs or T cells enriched from blood (not recorded which). The CDR3 DNA reads TGTGCCATCAGCAGGGACAGGGAGGGCTATGGCTACACCTTC. It codes for CAISRDREGYGYTF.